This T cell receptor (beta chain) was retrieved from a study of T cells in Graves' hyperthyroidism and ophthalmopathy. Regarding the study as a whole: Appearing also in blood were most of the thyroid clonotypes expanded above 0.001.

The germline V and J ends were trimmed by 3 bases and 0 bases, with 9 bases remaining between them. Germline values: CDR1 SEHNR, CDR2 FQNEAQ (reference sequence). This CDR3 contains 15 residues. The source material, RNA transcripts, was used to amplify TCR beta CDR3 regions. The TCR CDR3 first-round RT-PCR relied on the HTBI primer set. TCRdb recomputed calls from the multiplex PCR reads with MiXCR, one row per CDR3 protein. The table shows nearly 600,000 distinct CDR3 sequences, with around 14% occurring only once. This clonotype was seen only once. Its target is unknown. Diagnosis rested on symptoms, serum thyroxine and TRAb, thyroid ultrasound, and orbital computed tomography. Predating any ophthalmopathy symptoms, the blood sample was taken at first hyperthyroidism diagnosis.

The receptor was derived from a woman between 25 and 40 years old with Graves' hyperthyroidism that later progressed to Graves' ophthalmopathy. Sequenced input: blood. This chain joins TRBV7-9 and TRBJ2-1, with a possible D match to TRBD1 (6 bases). DNA of the CDR3: TGTGCCAGCAGCTTTAAGGACAGCTCCTACAATGAGCAGTTCTTC. As protein: CASSFKDSSYNEQFF.